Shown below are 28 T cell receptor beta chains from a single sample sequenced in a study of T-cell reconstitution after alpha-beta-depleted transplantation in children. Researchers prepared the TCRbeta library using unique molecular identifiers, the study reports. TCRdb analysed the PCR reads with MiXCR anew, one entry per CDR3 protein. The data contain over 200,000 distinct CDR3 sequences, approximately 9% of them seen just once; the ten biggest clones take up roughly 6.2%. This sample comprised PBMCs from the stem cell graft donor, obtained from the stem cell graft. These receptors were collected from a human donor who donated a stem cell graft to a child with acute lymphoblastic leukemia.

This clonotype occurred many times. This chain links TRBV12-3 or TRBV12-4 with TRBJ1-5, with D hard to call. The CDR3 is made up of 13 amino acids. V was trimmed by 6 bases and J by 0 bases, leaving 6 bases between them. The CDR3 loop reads CASSPHSNQPQHF. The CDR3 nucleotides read TGTGCCAGCAGCCCCCATAGCAATCAGCCCCAGCATTTT.

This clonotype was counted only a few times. CDR3 in amino acids: CSARDQDYQETQYF. CDR3 nucleotide sequence: TGCAGTGCTAGAGATCAGGACTATCAAGAGACCCAGTACTTC. J is TRBJ2-5 and V is TRBV20-1, with D maybe TRBD2 (6 bases). V lost 0 bases, J lost 2 bases, and 10 bases lay in between. The CDR3 runs 14 residues. Germline lookup yields CDR1 DFQATT and CDR2 SNEGSKA (reference sequence).

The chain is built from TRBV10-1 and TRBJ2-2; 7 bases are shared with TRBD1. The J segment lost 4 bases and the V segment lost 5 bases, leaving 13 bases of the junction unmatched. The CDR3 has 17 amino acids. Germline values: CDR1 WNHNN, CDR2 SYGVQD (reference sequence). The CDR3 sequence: CASSRTGSFEGTGELFF. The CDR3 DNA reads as TGCGCCAGCAGTAGGACAGGCTCGTTTGAAGGCACCGGGGAGCTGTTTTTT.

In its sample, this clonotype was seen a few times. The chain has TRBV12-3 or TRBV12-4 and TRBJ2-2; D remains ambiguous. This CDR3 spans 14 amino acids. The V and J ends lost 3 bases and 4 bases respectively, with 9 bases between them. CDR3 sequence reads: CASSLGSSTGELFF. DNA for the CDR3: TGTGCCAGCAGTTTGGGCAGCAGCACCGGGGAGCTGTTTTTT.

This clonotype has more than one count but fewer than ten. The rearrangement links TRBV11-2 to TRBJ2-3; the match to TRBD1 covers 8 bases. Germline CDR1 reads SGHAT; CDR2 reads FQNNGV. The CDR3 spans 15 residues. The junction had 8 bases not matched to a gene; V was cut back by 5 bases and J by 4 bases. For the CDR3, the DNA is TGTGCCAGCAGCGTCGGACAGGGCATGGCAGATACGCAGTATTTT. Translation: CASSVGQGMADTQYF.

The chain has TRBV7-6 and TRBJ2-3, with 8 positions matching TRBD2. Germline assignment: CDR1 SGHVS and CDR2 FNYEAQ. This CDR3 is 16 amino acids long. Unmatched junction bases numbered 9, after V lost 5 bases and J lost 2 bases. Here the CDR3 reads CASSRGGNYYTDTQYF. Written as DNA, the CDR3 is TGTGCCAGCAGCCGCGGGGGGAACTACTACACAGATACGCAGTATTTT.

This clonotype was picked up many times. The CDR3 sequence is CASSEEAGYQPQHF. As DNA, the CDR3 is TGTGCCAGCAGTGAAGAGGCAGGGTATCAGCCCCAGCATTTT. The V call is TRBV2, the J call TRBJ1-5, with D possibly TRBD1 on 5 matching bases. This CDR3 region has 14 residues. From germline, CDR1 is SNHLY and CDR2 FYNNEI. V was trimmed by 1 base and J by 5 bases, leaving 9 bases between them.

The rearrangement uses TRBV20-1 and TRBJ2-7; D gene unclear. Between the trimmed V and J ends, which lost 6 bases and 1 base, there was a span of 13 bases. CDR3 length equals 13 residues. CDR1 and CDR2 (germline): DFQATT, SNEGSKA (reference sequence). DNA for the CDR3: TGCAGTGCCAAGCCTAGGTTGTCCTACGAGCAGTACTTC. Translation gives CSAKPRLSYEQYF.

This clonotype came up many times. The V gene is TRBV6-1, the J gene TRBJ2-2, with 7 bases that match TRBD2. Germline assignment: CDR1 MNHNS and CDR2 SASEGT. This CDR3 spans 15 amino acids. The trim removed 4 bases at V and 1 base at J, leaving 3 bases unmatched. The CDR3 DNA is TGTGCCAGCAGTGGGGGACTACAGAACACCGGGGAGCTGTTTTTT. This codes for CASSGGLQNTGELFF.

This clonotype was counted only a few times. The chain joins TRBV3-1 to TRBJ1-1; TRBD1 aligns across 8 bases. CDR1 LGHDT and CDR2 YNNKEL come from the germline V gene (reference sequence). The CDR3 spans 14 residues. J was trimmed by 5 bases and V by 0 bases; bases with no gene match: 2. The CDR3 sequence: CASSQDRGLTEAFF. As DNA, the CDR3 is TGTGCCAGCAGCCAAGACAGGGGGCTTACTGAAGCTTTCTTT.

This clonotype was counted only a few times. CDR3 in DNA: TGCGCCAGCAGCTTAACCCCGGACAGGGAGGGCTATGGCTACACCTTC. Its protein is CASSLTPDREGYGYTF. The genes are TRBV5-1 and TRBJ1-2, with 8 bases aligning to TRBD1. J lost 4 bases, V lost 2 bases, and 10 bases had no gene match. The CDR3 runs 16 residues. Germline CDR1 SGHRS, CDR2 YFSETQ.

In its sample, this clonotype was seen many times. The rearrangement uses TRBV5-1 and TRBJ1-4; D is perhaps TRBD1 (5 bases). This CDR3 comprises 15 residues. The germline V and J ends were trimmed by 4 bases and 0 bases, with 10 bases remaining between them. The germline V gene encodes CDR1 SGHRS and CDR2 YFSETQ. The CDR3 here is CASSPTGSTNEKLFF. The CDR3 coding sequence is TGCGCCAGCAGCCCAACAGGCTCAACTAATGAAAAACTGTTTTTT.

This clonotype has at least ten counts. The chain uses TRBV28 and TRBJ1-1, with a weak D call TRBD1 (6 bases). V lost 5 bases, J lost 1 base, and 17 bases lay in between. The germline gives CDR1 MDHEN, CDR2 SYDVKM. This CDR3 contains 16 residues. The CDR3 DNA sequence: TGTGCCAGCAGTCCAACCCAGGGGATGGGGAACACTGAAGCTTTCTTT. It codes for CASSPTQGMGNTEAFF.

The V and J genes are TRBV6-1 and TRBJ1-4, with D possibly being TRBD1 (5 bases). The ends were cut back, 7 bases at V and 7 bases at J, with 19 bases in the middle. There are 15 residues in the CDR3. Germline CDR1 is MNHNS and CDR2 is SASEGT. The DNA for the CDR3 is TGTGCCAGCACCCGGGACGGCCAATATTGTGAAAAACTGTTTTTT. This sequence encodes CASTRDGQYCEKLFF.

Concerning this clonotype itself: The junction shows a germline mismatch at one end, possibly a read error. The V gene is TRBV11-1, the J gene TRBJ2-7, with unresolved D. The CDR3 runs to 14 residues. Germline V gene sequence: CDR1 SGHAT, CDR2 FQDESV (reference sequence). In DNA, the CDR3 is TGTGCCAGCAGCTTCGGAGATTTGTCCTACAAGCAGTACTTC. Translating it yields CASSFGDLSYKQYF.

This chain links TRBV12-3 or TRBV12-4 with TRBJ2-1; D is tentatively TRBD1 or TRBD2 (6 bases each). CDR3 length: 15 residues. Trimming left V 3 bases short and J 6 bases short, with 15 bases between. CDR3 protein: CASSFEGGFPNEQFF. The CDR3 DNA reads TGTGCCAGCAGTTTTGAAGGGGGGTTTCCCAATGAGCAGTTCTTC.

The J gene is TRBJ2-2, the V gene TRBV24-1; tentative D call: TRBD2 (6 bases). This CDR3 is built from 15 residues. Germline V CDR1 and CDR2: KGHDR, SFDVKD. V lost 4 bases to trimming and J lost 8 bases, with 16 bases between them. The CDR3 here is CATSEAGVGGGELFF. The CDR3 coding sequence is TGTGCCACCAGTGAAGCTGGCGTGGGGGGAGGGGAGCTGTTTTTT.

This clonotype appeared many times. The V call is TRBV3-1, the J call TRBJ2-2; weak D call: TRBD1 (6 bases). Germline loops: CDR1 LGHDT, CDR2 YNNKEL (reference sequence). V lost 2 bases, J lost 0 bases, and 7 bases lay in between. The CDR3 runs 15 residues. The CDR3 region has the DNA TGTGCCAGCAGCCAACAGGGGTCGAACACCGGGGAGCTGTTTTTT. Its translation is CASSQQGSNTGELFF.

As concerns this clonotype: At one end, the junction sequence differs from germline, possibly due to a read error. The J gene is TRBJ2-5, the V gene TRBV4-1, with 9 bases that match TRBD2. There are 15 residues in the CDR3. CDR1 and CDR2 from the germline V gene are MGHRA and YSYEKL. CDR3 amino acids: CASSQGRGGGETQYF. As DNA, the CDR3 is TGCGCCAGTAGCCAAGGGCGGGGGGGCGGTGAGACCCAGTACTTC.

CDR3 loop: CASSFQGSNQPQHF. The CDR3 DNA sequence: TGTGCCAGCAGCTTTCAGGGAAGCAATCAGCCCCAGCATTTT. This sequence joins TRBV5-8 and TRBJ1-5; TRBD1 is a possible D gene (5 bases). The CDR3 runs 14 residues. CDR1 is SGHTS, CDR2 YDEGEE, per germline. Trimming stripped 2 bases from V and 1 base from J, with 7 bases between. Complete variable domain (other parts from reference TRBV5-8 and TRBJ1-5): EAGVTQSPTHLIKTRGQQATLRCSPISGHTSVYWYQQALGLGLQFLLWYDEGEERNRGNFPPRFSGRQFPNYSSELNVNALELEDSALYLCASSFQGSNQPQHFGDGTRLSIL.

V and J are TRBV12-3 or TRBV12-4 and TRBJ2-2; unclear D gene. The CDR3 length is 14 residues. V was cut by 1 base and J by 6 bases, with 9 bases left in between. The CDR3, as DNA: TGTGCCAGCAGTTTAGGTCAGGCCTCCGGGGAGCTGTTTTTT. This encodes CASSLGQASGELFF.

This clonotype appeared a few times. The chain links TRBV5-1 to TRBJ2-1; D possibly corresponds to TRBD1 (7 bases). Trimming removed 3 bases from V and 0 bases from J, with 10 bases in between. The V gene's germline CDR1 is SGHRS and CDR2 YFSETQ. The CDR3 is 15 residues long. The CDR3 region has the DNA TGCGCCAGCAGCTCGCAGGGGGGCTCCTACAATGAGCAGTTCTTC. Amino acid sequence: CASSSQGGSYNEQFF.

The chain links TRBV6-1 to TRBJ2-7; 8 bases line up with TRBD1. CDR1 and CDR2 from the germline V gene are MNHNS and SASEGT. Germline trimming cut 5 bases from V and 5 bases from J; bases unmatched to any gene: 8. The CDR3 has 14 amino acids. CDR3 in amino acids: CASSPGTGPNEQYF. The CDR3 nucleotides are TGTGCCAGCAGTCCCGGGACAGGCCCCAACGAGCAGTACTTC.

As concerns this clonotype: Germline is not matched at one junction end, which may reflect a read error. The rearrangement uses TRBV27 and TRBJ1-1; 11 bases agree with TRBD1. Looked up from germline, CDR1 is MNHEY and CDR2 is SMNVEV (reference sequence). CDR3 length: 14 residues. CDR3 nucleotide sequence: TGTGCCAGCAGGACCCGCGGACAGGGGGCCCGTCTCGAATTT. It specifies CASRTRGQGARLEF.

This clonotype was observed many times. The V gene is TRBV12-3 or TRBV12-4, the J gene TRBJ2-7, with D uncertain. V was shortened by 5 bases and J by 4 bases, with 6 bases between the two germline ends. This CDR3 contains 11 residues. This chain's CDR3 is CASSQRYEQYF. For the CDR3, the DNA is TGTGCCAGCAGTCAGAGATACGAGCAGTACTTC.

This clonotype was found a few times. CDR3 loop: CASSGNRGSNSPLHF. DNA of the CDR3: TGCGCCAGCAGCGGAAACAGGGGGTCTAATTCACCCCTCCACTTT. J is TRBJ1-6 and V is TRBV5-1, with TRBD1 matching 8 bases. V gave up 4 bases and J gave up 6 bases; unmatched junction bases: 6. The CDR3 has 15 residues. CDR1 SGHRS and CDR2 YFSETQ come from the germline V gene. The variable domain in full, with the rest retrieved from reference TRBV5-1 and TRBJ1-6, is KAGVTQTPRYLIKTRGQQVTLSCSPISGHRSVSWYQQTPGQGLQFLFEYFSETQRNKGNFPGRFSGRQFSNSRSEMNVSTLELGDSALYLCASSGNRGSNSPLHFGNGTRLTVT.

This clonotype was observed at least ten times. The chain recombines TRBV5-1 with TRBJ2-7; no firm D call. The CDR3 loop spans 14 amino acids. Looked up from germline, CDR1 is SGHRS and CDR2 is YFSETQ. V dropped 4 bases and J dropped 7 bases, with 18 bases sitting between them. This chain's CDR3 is CASSPDPRQKEQYF. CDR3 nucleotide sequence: TGCGCCAGCAGCCCGGACCCTCGACAAAAAGAGCAGTACTTC.

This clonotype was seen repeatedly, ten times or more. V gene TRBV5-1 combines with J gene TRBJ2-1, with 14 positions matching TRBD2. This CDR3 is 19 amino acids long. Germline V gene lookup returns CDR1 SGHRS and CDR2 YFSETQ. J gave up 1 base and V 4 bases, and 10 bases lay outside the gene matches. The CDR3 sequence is CASSPGTSGGLGSYNEQFF. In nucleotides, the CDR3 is TGCGCCAGCAGCCCCGGGACTAGCGGGGGCCTGGGGTCCTACAATGAGCAGTTCTTC.